One and the same sample provided the 5 T cell receptor beta chains below, sequenced in a study of blood T cell repertoires in COVID-19 (dated by TCRdb to 2020 to 2021). The library was prepared using the immunoSEQ multiplex PCR assay. Not all clones reach the TCRdb copy of this immuneACCESS table, which keeps in-frame sequences only. Checked studies attribute under half of the gap to unresolved V genes and leave the rest unexplained. Across this sample there are about 100,000 clones, with around 90% seen only once. Approximately 1.5% of the sample lies in the top ten. The sample taken for sequencing was peripheral blood. The receptors here all came from a human donor with active COVID-19. The donor label of this sample is uncertain.

The chain links TRBV28 to TRBJ2-1, with TRBD2 as a possible D gene (7 bases). From germline, CDR1 is MDHEN and CDR2 SYDVKM. Trimming took 2 bases from V and 4 from J, leaving 12 bases between them. The CDR3 is made up of 15 amino acids. In DNA form, the CDR3 reads TGTGCCAGCAGTTTAAGGGGGGGCCGTTACAATGAGCAGTTCTTC. Its translation is CASSLRGGRYNEQFF.

This rearrangement joins TRBV4-1 to TRBJ1-2; 7 bases are shared with TRBD1. Germline assignment: CDR1 MGHRA and CDR2 YSYEKL. The CDR3 consists of 16 residues. Losses at the gene ends were 4 bases for V and 4 bases for J; bases not matched to a gene: 12. DNA of the CDR3: TGCGCCAGCAGCCGCCTCACTTACAGGGGAGGCTATGGCTACACCTTC. Translating it yields CASSRLTYRGGYGYTF.

The chain has TRBV29-1 and TRBJ2-5; TRBD2 agrees at 7 bases. Per germline, CDR1 SQVTM and CDR2 ANQGSEA. The CDR3 covers 14 residues. V lost 6 bases and J lost 2; bases outside the gene matches: 9. The CDR3: CSVIKAGIQETQYF. As DNA, the CDR3 is TGCAGCGTAATCAAAGCGGGGATACAAGAGACCCAGTACTTC.

The V and J genes are TRBV9 and TRBJ1-4; the D gene is possibly TRBD1 (5 bases). The ends were cut back, 4 bases at V and 7 bases at J, with 20 bases in the middle. Germline values: CDR1 SGDLS, CDR2 YYNGEE. The CDR3 has 16 residues. In DNA form, the CDR3 reads TGTGCCAGCAGCCCAGAGGGCAGGGTGCGGGGTGAAAAACTGTTTTTT. Protein sequence: CASSPEGRVRGEKLFF.

V and J are TRBV14 and TRBJ2-1, with 12 bases lining up with TRBD2. Germline assignment: CDR1 SGHDN and CDR2 FVKESK. CDR3 size: 16 residues. The V segment lost 4 bases and the J segment 8 bases; nucleotides outside the gene matches: 9. The CDR3: CASSRSETSGGDEQFF. In DNA form, the CDR3 reads TGTGCCAGCAGCCGATCCGAGACTAGCGGGGGCGATGAGCAGTTCTTC.